This paragraph reports one T cell receptor beta chain. The primer mix had 60 V beta and 13 J beta primers. Only in-frame clones appear in the TCRdb table, and some are missing; sequencing was by immunoSEQ multiplex PCR. The top ten hold approximately 3.2% of the sample, which has about 82,000 clones, approximately 90% seen once. Selection required adequate fresh-frozen tumor tissue plus more than two years' survival data. This CDR3 has 13 residues. The V end lost 2 bases, the J end lost 1 base, and 8 bases lay between the germline ends. Germline lookup yields CDR1 GTSNPN and CDR2 SVGIG (reference sequence). This entry belongs to a study of glioma-infiltrating T cells after dendritic cell vaccination. Study-wide background: Three intradermal dendritic cell vaccine injections were given every two weeks.

Material: blood, obtained before dendritic cell vaccination. The TCR sequence derives from a human donor with glioblastoma. The rearrangement uses TRBV30 and TRBJ2-5; no definite D call. DNA for the CDR3: TGTGCCTGGAGTCTGGCCGCCCAAGAGACCCAGTACTTC. It translates to CAWSLAAQETQYF.